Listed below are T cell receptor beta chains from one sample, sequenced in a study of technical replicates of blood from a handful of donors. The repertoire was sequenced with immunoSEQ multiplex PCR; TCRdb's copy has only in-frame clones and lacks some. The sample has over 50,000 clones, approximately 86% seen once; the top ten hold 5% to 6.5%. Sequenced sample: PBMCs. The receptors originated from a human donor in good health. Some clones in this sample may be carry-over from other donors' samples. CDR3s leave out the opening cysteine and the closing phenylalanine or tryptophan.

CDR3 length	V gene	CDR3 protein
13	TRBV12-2	ASRWGLAEAYEQY
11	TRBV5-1	ASSPGSVWGYT
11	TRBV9	ASSVEGVTEAF
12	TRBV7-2	ASSPGLAFGTQY
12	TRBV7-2	ASSFSVLNTEAF
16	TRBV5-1	ASSLGPRTGGAYNEQF
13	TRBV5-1	ASSWGLAGAYEQY
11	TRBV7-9	ASSLPGDYEQY
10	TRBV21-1	ASSKVLYEQY
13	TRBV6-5	ASSYRVAGPSPLH
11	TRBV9	ASSVDHYNEQF
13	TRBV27	ASSSHGTIPGELF
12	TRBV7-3	ASSFQGRPDTQY
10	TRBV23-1	ASSQSAAPLH
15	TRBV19	ASSMGRGRPYNSPLH
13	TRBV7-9	ASSFGTVRGYGYT
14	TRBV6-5	ASSYSRGNSYNEQF
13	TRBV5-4	ASSAQGRGKETQY
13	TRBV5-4	ASSRTSGGYNEQF
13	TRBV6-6	ASSYSPDSNQPQH
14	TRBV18	ASSPGPWTGATEAF
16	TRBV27	ASSGLAGASAGANVLT
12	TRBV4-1	ASSQRTGAGELF
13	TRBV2	ASSARTSGWHEQF
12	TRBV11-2	ANNPGGAGEKLF
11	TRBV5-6	ASSFARGNIQY
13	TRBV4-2	ASSQGWREAGELF
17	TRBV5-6	ASSRTPRGNPYSNQPQH
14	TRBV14	ASSVIPTGGLYGYT
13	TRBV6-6	ASSPSRGSTDTQY
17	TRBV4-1	ASSQGASGISGSYNEQF
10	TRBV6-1	ASSERGGTQY
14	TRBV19	ASSTREGQGANGYT
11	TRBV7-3	ASSPTGSYGYT
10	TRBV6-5	ATSGVGSPLH
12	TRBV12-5	ASGWATLSYGYT
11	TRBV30	AWKDSRNSPLH
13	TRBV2	ASSRQGAPNTEAF
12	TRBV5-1	ASSLGGGYTEAF
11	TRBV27	ASSLGQDYGYT
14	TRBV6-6	ASRQGRKLAMDTQY
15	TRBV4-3	ASSQRGPGQGADTQY
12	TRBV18	ASSPYPLYYEQY
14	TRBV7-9	ASSPTLGDSPYEQY
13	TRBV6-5	ASRHGTSVSETQY
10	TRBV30	AWSPGSNEQF
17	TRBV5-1	ASSQTGTSGRAGSYEQY
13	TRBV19	ASSIRTVGANVLT
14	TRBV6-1	ASSGTARNSNQPQH
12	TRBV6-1	ASSDGRGYNEQF
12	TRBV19	ASNSGSSYNEQF
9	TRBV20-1	SARDRGEAF
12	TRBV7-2	ASSRFNRGDTQY
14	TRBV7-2	ASSQTRGSLNYGYT
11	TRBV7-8	ASSLASIYEQY
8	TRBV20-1	SASLNEQF
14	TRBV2	ASRAGLAGGDNEQF
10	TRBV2	ATRDRSYEQY
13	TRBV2	ASSVIRGLEETQY